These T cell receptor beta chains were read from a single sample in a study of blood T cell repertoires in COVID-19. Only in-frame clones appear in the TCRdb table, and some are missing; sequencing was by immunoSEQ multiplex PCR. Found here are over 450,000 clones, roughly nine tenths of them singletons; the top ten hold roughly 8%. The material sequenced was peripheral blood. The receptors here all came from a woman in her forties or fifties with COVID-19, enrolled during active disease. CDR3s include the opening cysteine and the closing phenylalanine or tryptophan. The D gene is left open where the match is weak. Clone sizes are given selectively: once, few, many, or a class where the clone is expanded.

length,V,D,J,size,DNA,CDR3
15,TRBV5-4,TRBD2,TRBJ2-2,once,TGTGCCAGCAGCTTGGAGGTCGGGGGGATCGGGGAGCTGTTTTTT,CASSLEVGGIGELFF
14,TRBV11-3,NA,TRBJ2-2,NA,TGTGCCAGCAGCTTTATTGCGAACACCGGGGAGCTGTTTTTT,CASSFIANTGELFF
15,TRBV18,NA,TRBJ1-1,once,TGTGCCAGCTCACCAGGCCCGGAGGAGTACACTGAAGCTTTCTTT,CASSPGPEEYTEAFF
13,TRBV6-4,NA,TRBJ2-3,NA,TGTGCCGGTGGGACTCCAAGCACAGATACGCAGTATTTT,CAGGTPSTDTQYF
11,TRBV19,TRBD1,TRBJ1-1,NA,TGTGCCAGTAGTAAGGACAGGGAAGCTTTCTTT,CASSKDREAFF
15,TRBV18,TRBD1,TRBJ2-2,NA,TGTGCCAGCTCCCCCGGGACAGGTTCCGCCGGGGAGCTGTTTTTT,CASSPGTGSAGELFF
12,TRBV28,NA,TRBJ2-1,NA,TGTGCCAGCAGTTTATGGGGCGGGGAGCAGTTCTTC,CASSLWGGEQFF
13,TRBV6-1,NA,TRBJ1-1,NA,TGTGCCAGCAGTGACGGGGGGCGGACTGAAGCTTTCTTT,CASSDGGRTEAFF
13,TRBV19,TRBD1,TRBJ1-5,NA,TGTGCCAGTGGGGACAGAAGCAATCAGCCCCAGCATTTT,CASGDRSNQPQHF
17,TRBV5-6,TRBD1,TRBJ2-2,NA,TGTGCCAGCAGCCCTATCTACGACAGGGGGAACACCGGGGAGCTGTTTTTT,CASSPIYDRGNTGELFF
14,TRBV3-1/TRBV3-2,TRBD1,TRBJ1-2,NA,TGTGCCAGCAGCTTCCAGACAGGGCTATATGGCTACACCTTC,CASSFQTGLYGYTF
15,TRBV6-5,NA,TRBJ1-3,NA,TGTGCCAGCAGCCAAGCCGGGTTATCTGGAAACACCATATATTTT,CASSQAGLSGNTIYF
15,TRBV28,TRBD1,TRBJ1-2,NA,TGTGCCAGCAGTTTATCACAGGGGTCAGTTGGCGGCTACACCTTC,CASSLSQGSVGGYTF
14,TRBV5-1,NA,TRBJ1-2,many,TGCGCCAGCAGCTTGGTCGGGGAGAACTATGGCTACACCTTC,CASSLVGENYGYTF
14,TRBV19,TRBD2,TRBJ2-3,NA,TGTGCCAGTAGGCCTAGCGGGACCACAGATACGCAGTATTTT,CASRPSGTTDTQYF